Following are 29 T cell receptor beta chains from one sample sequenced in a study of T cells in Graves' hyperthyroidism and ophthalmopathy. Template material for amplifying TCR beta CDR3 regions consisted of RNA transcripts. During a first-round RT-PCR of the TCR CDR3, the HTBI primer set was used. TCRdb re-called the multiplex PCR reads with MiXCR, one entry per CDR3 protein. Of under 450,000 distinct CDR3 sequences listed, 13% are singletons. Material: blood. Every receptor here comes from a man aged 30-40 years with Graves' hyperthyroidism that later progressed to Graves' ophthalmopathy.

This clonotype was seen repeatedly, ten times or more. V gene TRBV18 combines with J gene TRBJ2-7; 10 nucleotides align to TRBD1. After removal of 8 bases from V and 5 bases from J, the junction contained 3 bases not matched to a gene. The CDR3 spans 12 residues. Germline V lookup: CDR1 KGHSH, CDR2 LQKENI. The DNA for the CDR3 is TGTGCCAGCGCGGACAGGGGGGACGAGCAGTACTTC. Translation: CASADRGDEQYF.

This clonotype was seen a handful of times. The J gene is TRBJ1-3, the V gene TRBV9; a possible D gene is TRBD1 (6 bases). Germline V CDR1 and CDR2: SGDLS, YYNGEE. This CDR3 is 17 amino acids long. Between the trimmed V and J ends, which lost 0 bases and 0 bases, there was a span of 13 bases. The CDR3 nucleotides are TGTGCCAGCAGCGTAGCCGGAGACAGGCCCTCTGGAAACACCATATATTTT. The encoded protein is CASSVAGDRPSGNTIYF.

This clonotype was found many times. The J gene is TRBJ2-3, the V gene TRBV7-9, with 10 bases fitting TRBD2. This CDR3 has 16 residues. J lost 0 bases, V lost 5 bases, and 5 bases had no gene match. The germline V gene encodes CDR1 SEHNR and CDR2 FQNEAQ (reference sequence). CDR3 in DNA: TGTGCCAGCAGCCTTGGACTAGCGGTGAGCACAGATACGCAGTATTTT. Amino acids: CASSLGLAVSTDTQYF.

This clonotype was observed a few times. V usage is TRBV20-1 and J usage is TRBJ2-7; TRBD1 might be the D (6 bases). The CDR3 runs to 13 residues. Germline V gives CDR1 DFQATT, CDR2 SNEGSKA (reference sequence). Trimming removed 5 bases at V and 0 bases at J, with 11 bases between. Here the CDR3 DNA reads TGCAGTGCTCGGGACACCTACTCCTACGAGCAGTACTTC. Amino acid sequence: CSARDTYSYEQYF.

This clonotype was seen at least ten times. CDR3 protein: CASSLRGHTEAFF. The CDR3 DNA sequence: TGTGCCAGCAGCTTAAGGGGGCACACTGAAGCTTTCTTT. This chain connects TRBV7-9 to TRBJ1-1, with 7 nucleotides matching TRBD1. Germline V gene data show CDR1 as SEHNR and CDR2 as FQNEAQ (reference sequence). Trimming took 2 bases from V and 3 from J; bases not matched to a gene: 0. CDR3 length: 13 residues. Based on the CDR3 plus reference TRBV7-9 and TRBJ1-1, the full variable domain is DTGVSQNPRHKITKRGQNVTFRCDPISEHNRLYWYRQTLGQGPEFLTYFQNEAQLEKSRLLSDRFSAERPKGSFSTLEIQRTEQGDSAMYLCASSLRGHTEAFFGQGTRLTVV.

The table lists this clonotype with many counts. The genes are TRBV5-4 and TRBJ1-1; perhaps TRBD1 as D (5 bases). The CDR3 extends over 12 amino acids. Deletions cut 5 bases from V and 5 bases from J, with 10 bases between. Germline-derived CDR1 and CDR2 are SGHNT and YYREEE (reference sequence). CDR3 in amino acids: CASSWGGTEAFF. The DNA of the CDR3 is TGTGCCAGCAGTTGGGGGGGGACTGAAGCTTTCTTT.

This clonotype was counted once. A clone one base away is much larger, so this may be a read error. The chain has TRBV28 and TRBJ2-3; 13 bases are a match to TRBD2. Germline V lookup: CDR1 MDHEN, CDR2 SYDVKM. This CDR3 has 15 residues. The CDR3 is CASSTSGGGTDTRYF. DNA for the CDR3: TGTGCCAGCAGTACTAGCGGGGGGGGCACAGATACGCGGTATTTT.

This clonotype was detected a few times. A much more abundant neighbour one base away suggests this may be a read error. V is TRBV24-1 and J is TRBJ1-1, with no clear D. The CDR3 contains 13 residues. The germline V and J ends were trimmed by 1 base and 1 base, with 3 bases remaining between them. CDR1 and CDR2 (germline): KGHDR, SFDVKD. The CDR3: CATSDLGNTEAFF. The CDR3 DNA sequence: TGTGCCACCAGTGATTTAGGGAACACTGAAGCTTTCTTT.

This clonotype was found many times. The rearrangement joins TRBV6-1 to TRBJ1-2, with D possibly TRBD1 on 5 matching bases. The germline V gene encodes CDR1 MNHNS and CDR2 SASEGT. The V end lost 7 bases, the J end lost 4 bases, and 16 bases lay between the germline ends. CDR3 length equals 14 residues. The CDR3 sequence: CASKEERGFYGYTF. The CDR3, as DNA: TGTGCCAGCAAAGAGGAACGGGGCTTCTATGGCTACACCTTC.

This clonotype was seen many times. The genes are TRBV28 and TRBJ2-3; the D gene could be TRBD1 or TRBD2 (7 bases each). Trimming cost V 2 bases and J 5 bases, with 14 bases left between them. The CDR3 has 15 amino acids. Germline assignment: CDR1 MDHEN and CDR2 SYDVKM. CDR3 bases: TGTGCCAGCAGTTTACCAGGGGGGGCAAAAGATACGCAGTATTTT. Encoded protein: CASSLPGGAKDTQYF.

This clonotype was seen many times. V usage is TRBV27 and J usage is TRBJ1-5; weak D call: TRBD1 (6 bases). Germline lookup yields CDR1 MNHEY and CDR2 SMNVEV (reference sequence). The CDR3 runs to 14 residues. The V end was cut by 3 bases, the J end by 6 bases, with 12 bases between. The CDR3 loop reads CASSFDSRGQPQHF. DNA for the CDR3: TGTGCCAGCAGTTTTGACAGCAGGGGTCAGCCCCAGCATTTT.

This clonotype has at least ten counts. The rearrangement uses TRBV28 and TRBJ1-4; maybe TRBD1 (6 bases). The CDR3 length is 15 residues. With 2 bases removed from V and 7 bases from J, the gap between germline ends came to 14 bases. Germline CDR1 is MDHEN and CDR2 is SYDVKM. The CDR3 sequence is CASSLRGVIGEKLFF. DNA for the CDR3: TGTGCCAGCAGTTTAAGGGGGGTAATAGGTGAAAAACTGTTTTTT.

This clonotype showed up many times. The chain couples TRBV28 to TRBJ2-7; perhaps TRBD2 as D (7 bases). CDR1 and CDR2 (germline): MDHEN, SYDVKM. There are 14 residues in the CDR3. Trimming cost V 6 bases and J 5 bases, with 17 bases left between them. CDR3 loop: CASSLGGALNEQYF. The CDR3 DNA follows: TGTGCCAGCAGCCTAGGGGGGGCTCTGAACGAGCAGTACTTC.

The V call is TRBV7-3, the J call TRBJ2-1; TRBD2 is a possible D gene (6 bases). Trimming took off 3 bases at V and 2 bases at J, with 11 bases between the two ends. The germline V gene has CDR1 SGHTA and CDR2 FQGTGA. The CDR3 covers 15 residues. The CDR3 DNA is TGTGCCAGCAGCTTTACCGGGGGTACCTACAATGAGCAGTTCTTC. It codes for CASSFTGGTYNEQFF.

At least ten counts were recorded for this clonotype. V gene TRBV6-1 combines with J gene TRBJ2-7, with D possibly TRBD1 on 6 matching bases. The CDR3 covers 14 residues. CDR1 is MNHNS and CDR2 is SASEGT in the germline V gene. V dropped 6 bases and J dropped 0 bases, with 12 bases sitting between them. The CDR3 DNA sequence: TGTGCCAGCAGCTTGGGGACATTCTCCTACGAGCAGTACTTC. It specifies CASSLGTFSYEQYF.

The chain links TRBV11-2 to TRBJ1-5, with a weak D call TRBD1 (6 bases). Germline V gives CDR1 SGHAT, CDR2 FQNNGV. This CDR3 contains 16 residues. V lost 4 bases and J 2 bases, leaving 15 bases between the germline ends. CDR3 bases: TGTGCCAGCAGCTCTATCCCAGGGGTGGGCAATCAGCCCCAGCATTTT. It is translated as CASSSIPGVGNQPQHF. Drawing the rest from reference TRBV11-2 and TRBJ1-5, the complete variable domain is EAGVAQSPRYKIIEKRQSVAFWCNPISGHATLYWYQQILGQGPKLLIQFQNNGVVDDSQLPKDRFSAERLKGVDSTLKIQPAKLEDSAVYLCASSSIPGVGNQPQHFGDGTRLSIL.

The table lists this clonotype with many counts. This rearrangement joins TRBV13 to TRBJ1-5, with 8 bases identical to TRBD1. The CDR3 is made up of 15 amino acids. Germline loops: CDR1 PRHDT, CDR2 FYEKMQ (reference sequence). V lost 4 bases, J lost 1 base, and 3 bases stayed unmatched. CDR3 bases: TGTGCCAGCAGCTCCAGGGGGCGAAGCAATCAGCCCCAGCATTTT. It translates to CASSSRGRSNQPQHF.

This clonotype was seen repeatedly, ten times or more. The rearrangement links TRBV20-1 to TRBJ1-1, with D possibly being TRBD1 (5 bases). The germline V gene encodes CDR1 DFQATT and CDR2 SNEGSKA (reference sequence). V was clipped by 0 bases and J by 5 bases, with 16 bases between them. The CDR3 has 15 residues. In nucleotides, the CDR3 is TGCAGTGCTAGAGATGAGGGAGCAGGGAGAACTGAAGCTTTCTTT. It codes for CSARDEGAGRTEAFF.

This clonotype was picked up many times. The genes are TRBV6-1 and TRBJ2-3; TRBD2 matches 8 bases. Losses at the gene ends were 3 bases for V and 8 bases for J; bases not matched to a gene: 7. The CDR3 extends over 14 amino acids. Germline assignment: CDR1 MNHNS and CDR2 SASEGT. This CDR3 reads CASSDGSGVATQYF. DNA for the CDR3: TGTGCCAGCAGTGATGGTAGCGGGGTCGCTACGCAGTATTTT.

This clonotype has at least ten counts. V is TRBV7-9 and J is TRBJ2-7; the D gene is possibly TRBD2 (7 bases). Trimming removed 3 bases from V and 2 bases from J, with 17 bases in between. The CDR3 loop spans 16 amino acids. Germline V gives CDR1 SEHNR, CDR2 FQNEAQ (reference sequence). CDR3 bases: TGTGCCAGCAGCTTTGGGGGGGTACAGGGAGCCTACGAGCAGTACTTC. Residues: CASSFGGVQGAYEQYF.

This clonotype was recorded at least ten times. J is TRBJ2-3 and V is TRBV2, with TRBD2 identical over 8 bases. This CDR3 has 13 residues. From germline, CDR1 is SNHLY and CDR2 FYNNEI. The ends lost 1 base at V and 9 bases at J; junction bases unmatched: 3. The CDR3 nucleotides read TGTGCCAGCAGTGAAGGGATAGCGGGGACGCAGTATTTT. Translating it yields CASSEGIAGTQYF.

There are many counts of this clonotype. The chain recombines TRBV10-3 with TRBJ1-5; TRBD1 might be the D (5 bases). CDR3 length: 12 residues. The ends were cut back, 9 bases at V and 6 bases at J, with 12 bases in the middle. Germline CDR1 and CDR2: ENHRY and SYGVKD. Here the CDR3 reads CAMGGEGQPQHF. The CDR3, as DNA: TGTGCCATGGGGGGGGAAGGTCAGCCCCAGCATTTT.

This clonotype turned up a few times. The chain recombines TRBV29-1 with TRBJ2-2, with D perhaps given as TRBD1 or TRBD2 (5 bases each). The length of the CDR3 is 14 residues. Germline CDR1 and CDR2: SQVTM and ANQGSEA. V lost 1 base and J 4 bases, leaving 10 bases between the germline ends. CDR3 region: CSVEVGGGTGELFF. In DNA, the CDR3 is TGCAGCGTTGAAGTTGGGGGTGGCACCGGGGAGCTGTTTTTT.

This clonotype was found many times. The DNA of the CDR3 is TGTGCCAGCAGCTTAGGCCGCGGGACACTCGGAAACACCATATATTTT. Translated, it gives CASSLGRGTLGNTIYF. V and J are TRBV7-2 and TRBJ1-3, with D maybe TRBD1 (6 bases). The germline V and J ends were trimmed by 1 base and 4 bases, with 14 bases remaining between them. Germline V gene data show CDR1 as SGHTA and CDR2 as FQGNSA. The CDR3 extends over 16 amino acids.

CDR3 bases: TGTGCCTGGAGTAAAGGGGACGAGCAGTACTTC. Amino acids: CAWSKGDEQYF. The rearrangement joins TRBV30 to TRBJ2-7, with D perhaps matching TRBD1 (5 bases). CDR1 is GTSNPN and CDR2 is SVGIG in the germline V gene (reference sequence). Trimming cost V 2 bases and J 5 bases, with 7 bases left between them. The CDR3 loop spans 11 amino acids.

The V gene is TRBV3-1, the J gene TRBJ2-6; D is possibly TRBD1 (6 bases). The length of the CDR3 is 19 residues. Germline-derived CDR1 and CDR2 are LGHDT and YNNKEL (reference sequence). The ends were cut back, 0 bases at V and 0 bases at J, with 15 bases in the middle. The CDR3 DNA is TGTGCCAGCAGCCAAGATGTACCAGGGGTTAGCTCTGGGGCCAACGTCCTGACTTTC. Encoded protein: CASSQDVPGVSSGANVLTF.

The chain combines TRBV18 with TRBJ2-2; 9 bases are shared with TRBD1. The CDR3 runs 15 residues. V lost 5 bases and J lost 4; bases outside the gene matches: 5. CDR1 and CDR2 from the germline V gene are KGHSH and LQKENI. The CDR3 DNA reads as TGTGCCAGCTCAGCGGGACAGGGTCCCACCGGGGAGCTGTTTTTT. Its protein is CASSAGQGPTGELFF.

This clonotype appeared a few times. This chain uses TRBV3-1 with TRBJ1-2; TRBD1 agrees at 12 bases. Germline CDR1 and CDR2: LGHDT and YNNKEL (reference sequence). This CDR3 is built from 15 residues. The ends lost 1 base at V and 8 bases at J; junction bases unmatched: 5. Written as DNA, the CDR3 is TGTGCCAGCAGCCAAGCCCCCGGGACAGGGGGCGGCTACACCTTC. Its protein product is CASSQAPGTGGGYTF.

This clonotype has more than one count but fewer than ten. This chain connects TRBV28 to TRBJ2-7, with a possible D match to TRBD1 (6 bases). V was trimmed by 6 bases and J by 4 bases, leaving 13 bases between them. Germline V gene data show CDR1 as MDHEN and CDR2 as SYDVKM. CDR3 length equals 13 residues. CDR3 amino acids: CASSPGTYYEQYF. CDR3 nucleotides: TGTGCCAGCAGCCCCGGGACATATTACGAGCAGTACTTC.